A selection of T cell receptor beta chains follows, all from one sample in a study of blood T cell repertoires in COVID-19. The method was immunoSEQ multiplex PCR; TCRdb's version includes in-frame clones alone and lacks a portion of them. Here the sample spans approximately 110,000 clones, roughly 90% being singletons. Sequencing was carried out using peripheral blood. All receptors derive from a woman in her 70s who had recovered from COVID-19. CDR3s include the opening cysteine and the closing phenylalanine or tryptophan. The D gene is left open where the match is weak. Only part of the rows carry a size: once, few, many, or a class if the clone is expanded.

v_call	j_call	clone_size	d_call	cdr3_aa	cdr3_nt
TRBV27	TRBJ1-1	NA	NA	CASSLDRGTEAFF	TGTGCCAGCAGTTTGGACAGAGGGACTGAAGCTTTCTTT
TRBV7-9	TRBJ1-1	NA	NA	CASSLGVEAFF	TGTGCCAGCAGCTTAGGCGTTGAAGCTTTCTTT
TRBV5-8	TRBJ2-1	NA	NA	CASSLHAGSYNEQFF	TGTGCCAGCAGCTTGCATGCAGGTTCCTACAATGAGCAGTTCTTC
TRBV6-6	TRBJ1-6	few	NA	CASTQGTYNSPLHF	TGTGCCAGCACCCAGGGTACCTATAATTCACCCCTCCACTTT
TRBV28	TRBJ2-1	NA	TRBD2	CASKGLAAPSYNEQFF	TGTGCCAGCAAGGGACTAGCGGCACCTTCCTACAATGAGCAGTTCTTC
TRBV6-6	TRBJ2-7	NA	NA	CASSPRDTPYEQYF	TGTGCCAGCAGTCCACGGGACACTCCCTACGAGCAGTACTTC
TRBV29-1	TRBJ2-7	NA	TRBD2	CSVGPSSGSSYEQYF	TGCAGCGTTGGCCCCTCTAGCGGCAGCTCCTACGAGCAGTACTTC
TRBV19	TRBJ2-7	NA	NA	CASSVWDTSYEQYF	TGTGCCAGTAGTGTATGGGACACCTCCTACGAGCAGTACTTC
TRBV5-4	TRBJ1-2	NA	NA	CASSEGANYGYTF	TGTGCCAGCAGCGAAGGGGCTAACTATGGCTACACCTTC
TRBV14	TRBJ2-7	NA	NA	CASSRLTGNEQYF	TGTGCCAGCAGCCGACTCACCGGGAACGAGCAGTACTTC
TRBV4-3	TRBJ1-1	NA	TRBD1	CASSHFLYRGTEAFF	TGCGCCAGCAGCCACTTCCTCTACAGGGGCACTGAAGCTTTCTTT
TRBV4-1	TRBJ1-2	NA	NA	CASSQDGEGDIVIGYTF	TGCGCCAGCAGCCAAGACGGGGAAGGGGACATCGTCATTGGCTACACCTTC
TRBV24-1	TRBJ2-1	NA	NA	CATSDLSTYNEQFF	TGTGCCACCAGTGATTTGAGCACGTACAATGAGCAGTTCTTC
TRBV6-5	TRBJ2-5	once	TRBD1	CASSRQGLQETQYF	TGTGCCAGCAGTCGACAGGGGTTACAAGAGACCCAGTACTTC